The clone carrying this TCR beta chain was observed a single time. The same CDR3 also results from other DNA sequences found in this sample. In the original analysis: Estimated nucleated cell counts came from reference gene primer amplification. Repertoires were generated with immunoSEQ multiplex PCR, while TCRdb's copy carries only in-frame clones and drops some. Clone size and V and J calls were adopted from that table, with D and trimming inferred from the DNA. The sample carries some 130,000 clones, around 84% recorded once. This record belongs to a study of blood T cell repertoires in COVID-19. Study information: PBMCs, B-cell-depleted T cells, or T cells were the source of the cDNA or gDNA that made up the material.

The CDR3 consists of 14 residues. Germline V CDR1 and CDR2: SGHRS, YFSETQ. V lost 0 bases to trimming and J lost 3 bases; unmatched junction nucleotides: 0. Sample: PBMCs or T cells enriched from blood (not recorded which). The rearrangement uses TRBV5-1 and TRBJ2-1, with 7 bases fitting TRBD1. This clonotype was sampled from a man aged 35 to 55 with acute COVID-19. The CDR3, as DNA: TGCGCCAGCAGCTTGGGACAGGGCTACAATGAGCAGTTCTTC. This translates into CASSLGQGYNEQFF.